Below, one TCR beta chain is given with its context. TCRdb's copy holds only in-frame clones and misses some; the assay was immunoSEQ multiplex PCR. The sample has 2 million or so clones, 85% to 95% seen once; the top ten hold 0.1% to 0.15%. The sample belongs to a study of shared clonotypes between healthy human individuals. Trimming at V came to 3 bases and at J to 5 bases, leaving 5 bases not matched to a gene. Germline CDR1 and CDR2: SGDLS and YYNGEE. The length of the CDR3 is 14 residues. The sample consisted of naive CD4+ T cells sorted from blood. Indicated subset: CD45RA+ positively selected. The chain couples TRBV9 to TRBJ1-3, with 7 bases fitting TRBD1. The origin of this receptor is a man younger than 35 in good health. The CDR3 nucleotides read TGTGCCAGCAGCGAGGGACAGAACCGAAACACCATATATTTT. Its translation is CASSEGQNRNTIYF.